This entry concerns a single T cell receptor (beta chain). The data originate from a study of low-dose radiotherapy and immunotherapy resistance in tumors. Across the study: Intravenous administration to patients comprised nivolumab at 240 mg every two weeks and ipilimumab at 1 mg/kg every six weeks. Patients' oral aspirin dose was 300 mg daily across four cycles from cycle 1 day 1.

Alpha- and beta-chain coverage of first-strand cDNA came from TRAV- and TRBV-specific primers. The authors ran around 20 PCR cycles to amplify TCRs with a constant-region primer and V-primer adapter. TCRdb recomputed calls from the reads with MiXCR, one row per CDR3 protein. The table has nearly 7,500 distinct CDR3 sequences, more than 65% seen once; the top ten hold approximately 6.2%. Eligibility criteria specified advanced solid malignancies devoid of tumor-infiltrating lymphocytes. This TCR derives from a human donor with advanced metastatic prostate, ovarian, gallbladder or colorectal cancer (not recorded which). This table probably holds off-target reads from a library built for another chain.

The CDR3 DNA is TGTGCCAGTAGTACTATATACCGGGACAGGGGTAACTATGGCTACACCTTC. Protein: CASSTIYRDRGNYGYTF. The chain employs TRBV19 and TRBJ1-2, with TRBD1 matching 10 bases. CDR1 and CDR2 (germline): LNHDA, SQIVND (reference sequence). Unmatched junction bases numbered 9, after V lost 4 bases and J lost 1 base. CDR3 size: 17 residues.